This TCR beta chain was captured in a study of blood T cell repertoires in COVID-19. About the study: Whether acute or convalescent, the COVID-19 samples came from the United States, Italy and Spain. The cDNA or gDNA used as material had been derived from T cells, B-cell-depleted T cells, or PBMCs.

This clone turned up a few times. Clones were sequenced by immunoSEQ multiplex PCR, and TCRdb holds only the in-frame ones, with some missing. This table has 110,000 to 150,000 clones, approximately 80% appearing once. The CDR3 length is 15 residues. The germline V gene encodes CDR1 SGDLS and CDR2 YYNGEE. V trimming: 3 bases; J trimming: 10 bases; junction bases outside the gene matches: 10. This sequence originates from a woman aged 50 to 60 with acute or convalescent COVID-19. The chain uses TRBV9 and TRBJ2-1, with 10 bases identical to TRBD2. Specimen: peripheral blood. Here the CDR3 DNA reads TGTGCCAGCAGCGCTACTAGCGGGGAGACGAGGGAGCAGTTCTTC. It encodes CASSATSGETREQFF.